Here is one T cell receptor (beta chain) with its context. Its antigen is undetermined. The CDR3 sequence is 13 residues long. Germline V gives CDR1 SQVTM, CDR2 ANQGSEA. V shed 3 bases and J shed 1 base, with 9 bases lying between them. The data derive from a study of early T cells in non-severe SARS-CoV-2 infection. Study-wide points: Missing private and CD4 specificities, VDJdb matching favored anti-spike CD8 responses.

TCRdb reanalysed the 5' RACE reads using MiXCR and keeps one entry per CDR3 protein. This repertoire shows around 53,000 distinct CDR3 sequences, around 9.1% found once; its top ten account for roughly 8.7%. This receptor was obtained from an adult who was a healthcare worker with PCR-confirmed SARS-CoV-2 infection or an uninfected control (not recorded which). Sequences were obtained from whole blood. This chain links TRBV29-1 with TRBJ1-1; D not resolved. DNA of the CDR3: TGCAGCGTTGATAAGGATACGAACACTGAAGCTTTCTTT. It encodes CSVDKDTNTEAFF.